This is a list of T cell receptor beta chains from one sample in a study of T cell responses to AZD1222 COVID-19 vaccine. Data came from immunoSEQ multiplex PCR; TCRdb stores just in-frame clones and leaves some out. Of roughly 79,000 clones listed, around 73% were seen once; the top ten hold roughly 21%. Sequenced material: peripheral blood, taken on day 0 of AZD1222 vaccination. The receptors shown here come from an adult in good health. Both conserved end residues are part of each CDR3. The D gene is left open where the match is weak. A row's size may be missing; if present it is once, few, many or a size class.

once,TRBJ1-4,TRBV9,NA,TGTGCCAGCAGCGTACGGGGGACTCTAACAACTAATGAAAAACTGTTTTTT,CASSVRGTLTTNEKLFF
NA,TRBJ1-3,TRBV9,TRBD1,TGTGCCAGCAGCGTAAACCAACCGGCGACAGGGACTCTAGGAAACACCATATATTTT,CASSVNQPATGTLGNTIYF
few,TRBJ1-1,TRBV30,NA,TGTGCCTGGAGTGTCACGGGTCCATTT,CAWSVTGPF
NA,TRBJ1-2,TRBV7-2,TRBD1,TGTGCCAGCAGCTTAGGAGGACAGGGGAACTATGGCTACACCTTC,CASSLGGQGNYGYTF
NA,TRBJ2-7,TRBV18,NA,TGTGCCAGCTCAGACCAGAGCCAGCCTTCCCTATTTTTC,CASSDQSQPSLFF
few,TRBJ1-5,TRBV30,NA,TGTGCCTGGGGGAGACTTAGCAATCAGCCCCAGCATTTT,CAWGRLSNQPQHF
medium-sized,TRBJ2-2,TRBV7-2,NA,TGTGCCAGCAGCTCTTCCCCCACCGGGGAGCTGTTTTTT,CASSSSPTGELFF
NA,TRBJ2-1,TRBV30,NA,TGTGCCTGGAGTGGACTGCTAGCTTCGAACTACAATGAGCAGTTCTTC,CAWSGLLASNYNEQFF
few,TRBJ2-1,TRBV3-1/TRBV3-2,TRBD2,TGTGCCAGCAGCCATACACGGGGTCGCGGGAGGGTTGAGCAGTTCTTC,CASSHTRGRGRVEQFF
NA,TRBJ2-2,TRBV10-2,NA,TGCGCCACCAGCTACGGGACCGGCCGAGAGCTGTTTTTT,CATSYGTGRELFF
NA,TRBJ2-1,TRBV11-2,TRBD2,TGTGCCAGCAGCTTGGGGACTACCTCCTACAATGAGCAGTTCTTC,CASSLGTTSYNEQFF
once,TRBJ1-2,TRBV7-9,NA,TGTGCCAGCAGCGCACAGGGAGTCCCCTATGGCTACACCTTC,CASSAQGVPYGYTF
once,TRBJ2-7,TRBV19,NA,TGTGCCACCCGGCGGGCTTACGAGCAGTACTTC,CATRRAYEQYF
few,TRBJ2-1,TRBV6-4,TRBD1,TGTGCCAGCAGTCCAGGGACAGGGGAATACAATGAGCAGTTCTTC,CASSPGTGEYNEQFF
NA,TRBJ2-1,TRBV2,NA,TGTGCCAGCAGAATGCTATTCAGCTCCTACAATGAGCAGTTCTTC,CASRMLFSSYNEQFF
NA,TRBJ2-7,TRBV28,NA,TGTGCCAGCAGCCCCGGGAACAGGTGGGCGTCCTACGAGCAGTACTTC,CASSPGNRWASYEQYF
many,TRBJ2-1,TRBV27,TRBD2,TGTGCCAGCAGTTGGGGGGGAGTCTCCTACAATGAGCAGTTCTTC,CASSWGGVSYNEQFF
NA,TRBJ1-1,TRBV3-1/TRBV3-2,NA,TGTGCCAGCAGCCAACCGGACACCATGAACACTGAAGCTTTCTTT,CASSQPDTMNTEAFF
few,TRBJ2-3,TRBV29-1,NA,TGCAGCGTTAAAGGGGAAGGGCGGGCAGATACGCAGTATTTT,CSVKGEGRADTQYF
few,TRBJ2-7,TRBV30,NA,TGTGCCTGGAAAGCAAAGGTTGGGGACGAGCAGTACTTC,CAWKAKVGDEQYF
NA,TRBJ2-1,TRBV7-9,NA,TGTGCCAGCAGCTCGGGACTCGAAATTTCTGAGCAGTTCTTC,CASSSGLEISEQFF
few,TRBJ1-1,TRBV30,TRBD1,TGTGCCTTGGGACAGGGGGTTTCCACTGAAGCTTTCTTT,CALGQGVSTEAFF
NA,TRBJ2-5,TRBV28,TRBD2,TGTGCCAGCACCCCCCACAGTGGCGCGGGAGGAGAGACCCAGTACTTC,CASTPHSGAGGETQYF
NA,TRBJ2-5,TRBV10-2,NA,TGCGCCAGCAGTGAATTTCCGGGACAAACGGAGACCCAGTACTTC,CASSEFPGQTETQYF
NA,TRBJ1-1,TRBV18,NA,TGTGCCAGCTCACCGGGGGGTGGAGGGGCCGCTGAAGCTTTCTTT,CASSPGGGGAAEAFF
NA,TRBJ2-7,TRBV27,TRBD1,TGTGCCAGCGCGGTGACAGGGGACTACGAGCAGTACTTC,CASAVTGDYEQYF
many,TRBJ2-7,TRBV30,TRBD2,TGTGCCTGGGGAAGGACTAGCGGGCGAGGGTCCGAGCAGTACTTC,CAWGRTSGRGSEQYF
NA,TRBJ2-3,TRBV29-1,TRBD2,TGCAGCGTTGAGGGCCGAGCGGGAGGGCCGTCAGATACGCAGTATTTT,CSVEGRAGGPSDTQYF
many,TRBJ2-2,TRBV7-8,NA,TGTGCCAGCAGCTTAGGCGGTGGGGGGCTGAACACCGGGGAGCTGTTTTTT,CASSLGGGGLNTGELFF
NA,TRBJ2-2,TRBV14,NA,TGTGCCAGCAGTCGAAGGGCCGCGAACACCGGGGAGCTGTTTTTT,CASSRRAANTGELFF
NA,TRBJ2-2,TRBV18,NA,TGTGCCAGCTCACCGAGGCAGTCGAACACCGGGGAGCTGTTTTTT,CASSPRQSNTGELFF
NA,TRBJ2-7,TRBV7-6,TRBD2,TGTGCCAGCAGCTCGGGACTAGCCAGATACGAGCAGTACTTC,CASSSGLARYEQYF
NA,TRBJ2-3,TRBV12-1,NA,TGTGCCAGCAGCTTTGTTGCAGATACGCAGTATTTT,CASSFVADTQYF
once,TRBJ2-5,TRBV19,NA,TGTGCCAGTAGTATAGGGGGACAAGAGACCCAGTACTTC,CASSIGGQETQYF
NA,TRBJ2-3,TRBV19,NA,TGTGCCAGCGCTGTTTTTCACGCTACAGATACGCAGTATTTT,CASAVFHATDTQYF
NA,TRBJ2-4,TRBV7-8,TRBD2,TGTGCCAGCAGCTCCCCTGGGCGGGAGGGGTACATTCAGTACTTC,CASSSPGREGYIQYF
NA,TRBJ2-7,TRBV5-1,NA,TGCGCCAGCAGCTTGTGGGGTGGCGGGGGCCTCGAGCAGTACTTC,CASSLWGGGGLEQYF
once,TRBJ1-5,TRBV30,NA,TGTGCCTGGACGAGGGGGGCGAGTCAGCCCCAGCATTTT,CAWTRGASQPQHF
NA,TRBJ1-2,TRBV29-1,NA,TGCAGCGTTGAGAGGCAGTCCTATGGCTACACCTTC,CSVERQSYGYTF
NA,TRBJ2-7,TRBV4-3,NA,TGCGCCAGCAGCCATTCCCCCAGGAGCTCCTACGAGCAGTACTTC,CASSHSPRSSYEQYF
NA,TRBJ2-2,TRBV7-2,NA,TGTGCCAGCAGCTCCACGGGACTTCTCACCGGGGAGCTGTTTTTT,CASSSTGLLTGELFF
NA,TRBJ1-2,TRBV30,NA,TGTGCCTGGAGTGATCCGGGTCCTTCCCCCTATGGCTACACCTTC,CAWSDPGPSPYGYTF
NA,TRBJ1-2,TRBV7-2,TRBD1,TGTGCCAGCAGCTTAGACGGACAGGGAGGCTACACCTTC,CASSLDGQGGYTF
NA,TRBJ2-1,TRBV5-1,TRBD2,TGCGCCAGCAAGAAGACTAGCGGGAGCTCCTACAATGAGCAGTTCTTC,CASKKTSGSSYNEQFF
NA,TRBJ1-2,TRBV7-9,NA,TGTGCCAGCAGCTTAGTGACGGACTATGGCTACACCTTC,CASSLVTDYGYTF
NA,TRBJ2-3,TRBV27,NA,TGTGCCAGCAGTTCCCGGGCGGTTAGCACAGATACGCAGTATTTT,CASSSRAVSTDTQYF